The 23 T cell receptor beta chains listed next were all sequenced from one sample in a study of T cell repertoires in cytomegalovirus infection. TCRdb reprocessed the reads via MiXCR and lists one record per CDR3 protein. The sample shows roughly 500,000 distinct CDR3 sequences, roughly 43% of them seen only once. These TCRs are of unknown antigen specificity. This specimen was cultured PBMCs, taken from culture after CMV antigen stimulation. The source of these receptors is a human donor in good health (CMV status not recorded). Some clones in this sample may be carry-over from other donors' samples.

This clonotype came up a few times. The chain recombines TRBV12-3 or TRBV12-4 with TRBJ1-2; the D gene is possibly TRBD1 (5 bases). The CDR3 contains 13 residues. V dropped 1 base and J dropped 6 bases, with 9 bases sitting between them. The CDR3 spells CASSLGAGNGYTF. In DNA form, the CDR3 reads TGTGCCAGCAGTTTAGGTGCAGGGAATGGCTACACCTTC.

The CDR3, as DNA: TGTGCCAGCAGTTCCGCGACTAGCGGGCACAATGAGCAGTTCTTC. Its translation is CASSSATSGHNEQFF. The chain has TRBV6-5 and TRBJ2-1, with TRBD2 matching 10 bases. The CDR3 totals 15 residues. Germline loops: CDR1 MNHEY, CDR2 SVGAGI. V trimming: 4 bases; J trimming: 5 bases; junction bases outside the gene matches: 5.

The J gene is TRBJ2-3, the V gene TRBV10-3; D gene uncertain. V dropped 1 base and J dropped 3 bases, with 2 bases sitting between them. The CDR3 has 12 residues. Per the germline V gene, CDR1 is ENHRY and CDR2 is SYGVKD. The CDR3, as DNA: TGTGCCATCAGTGAGTGGACAGATACGCAGTATTTT. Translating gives CAISEWTDTQYF.

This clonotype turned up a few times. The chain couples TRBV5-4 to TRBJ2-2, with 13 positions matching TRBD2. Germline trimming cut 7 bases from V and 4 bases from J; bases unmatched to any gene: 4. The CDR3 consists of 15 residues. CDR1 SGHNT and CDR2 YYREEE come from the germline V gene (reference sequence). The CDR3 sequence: CASGLAGASTGELFF. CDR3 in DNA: TGTGCCAGCGGACTAGCGGGGGCCTCCACCGGGGAGCTGTTTTTT.

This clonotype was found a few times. The DNA for the CDR3 is TGTGCCAGCAGCTTGGTACCGGGGATCTCCTACGAGCAGTACTTC. Residues: CASSLVPGISYEQYF. V is TRBV5-5 and J is TRBJ2-7; possible D gene TRBD2, 5 bases. From germline, CDR1 is SGHKS and CDR2 YYEKEE (reference sequence). Trimming took off 0 bases at V and 0 bases at J, with 10 bases between the two ends. There are 15 residues in the CDR3.

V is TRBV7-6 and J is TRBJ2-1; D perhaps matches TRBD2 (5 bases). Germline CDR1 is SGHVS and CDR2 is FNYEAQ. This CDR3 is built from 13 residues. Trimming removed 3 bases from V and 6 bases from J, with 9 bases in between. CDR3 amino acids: CASSFGMINEQFF. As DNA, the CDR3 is TGTGCCAGCAGCTTCGGGATGATCAATGAGCAGTTCTTC.

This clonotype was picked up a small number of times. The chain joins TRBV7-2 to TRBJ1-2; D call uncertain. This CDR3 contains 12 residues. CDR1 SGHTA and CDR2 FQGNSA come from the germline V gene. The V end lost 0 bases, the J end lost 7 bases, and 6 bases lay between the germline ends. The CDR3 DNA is TGTGCCAGCAGCTTAGCATTCGGTGGCTACACCTTC. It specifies CASSLAFGGYTF.

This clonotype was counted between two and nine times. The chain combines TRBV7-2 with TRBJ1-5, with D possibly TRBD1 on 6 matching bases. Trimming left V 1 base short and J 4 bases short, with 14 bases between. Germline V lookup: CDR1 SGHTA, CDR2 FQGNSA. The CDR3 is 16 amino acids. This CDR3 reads CASSLGRGVRNQPQHF. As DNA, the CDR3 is TGTGCCAGCAGCTTAGGAAGGGGGGTTAGGAATCAGCCCCAGCATTTT.

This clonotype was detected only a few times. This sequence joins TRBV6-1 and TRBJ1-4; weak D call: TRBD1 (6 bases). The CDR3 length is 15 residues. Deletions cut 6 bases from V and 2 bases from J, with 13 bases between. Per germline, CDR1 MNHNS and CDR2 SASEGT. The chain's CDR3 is CASRGGGATNEKLFF. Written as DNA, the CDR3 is TGTGCCAGCAGAGGCGGGGGCGCGACTAATGAAAAACTGTTTTTT.

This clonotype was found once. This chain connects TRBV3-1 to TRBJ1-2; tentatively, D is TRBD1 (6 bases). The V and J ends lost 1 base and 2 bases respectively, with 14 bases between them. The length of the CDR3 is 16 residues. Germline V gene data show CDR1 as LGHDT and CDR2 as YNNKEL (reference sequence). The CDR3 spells CASSQGSGRGNYGYTF. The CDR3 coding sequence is TGTGCCAGCAGCCAAGGGTCTGGCAGGGGAAACTATGGCTACACCTTC.

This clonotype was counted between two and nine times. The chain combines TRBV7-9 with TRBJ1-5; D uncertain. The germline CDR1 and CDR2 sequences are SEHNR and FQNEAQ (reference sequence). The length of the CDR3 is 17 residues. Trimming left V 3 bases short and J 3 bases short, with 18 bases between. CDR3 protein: CASSFGSLMEANQPQHF. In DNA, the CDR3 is TGTGCCAGCAGCTTTGGGTCCCTCATGGAGGCCAATCAGCCCCAGCATTTT.

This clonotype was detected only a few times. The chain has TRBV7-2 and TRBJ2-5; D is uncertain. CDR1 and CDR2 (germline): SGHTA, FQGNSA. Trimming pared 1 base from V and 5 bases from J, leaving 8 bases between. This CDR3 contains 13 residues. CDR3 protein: CASSLGVLETQYF. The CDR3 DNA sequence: TGTGCCAGCAGCTTAGGGGTTTTGGAGACCCAGTACTTC.

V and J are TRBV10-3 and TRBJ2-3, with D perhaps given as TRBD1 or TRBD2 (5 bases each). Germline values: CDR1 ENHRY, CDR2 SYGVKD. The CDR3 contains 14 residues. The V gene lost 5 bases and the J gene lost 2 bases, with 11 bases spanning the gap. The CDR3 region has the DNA TGTGCCATCAGTTCCGGGACCCACACAGATACGCAGTATTTT. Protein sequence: CAISSGTHTDTQYF.

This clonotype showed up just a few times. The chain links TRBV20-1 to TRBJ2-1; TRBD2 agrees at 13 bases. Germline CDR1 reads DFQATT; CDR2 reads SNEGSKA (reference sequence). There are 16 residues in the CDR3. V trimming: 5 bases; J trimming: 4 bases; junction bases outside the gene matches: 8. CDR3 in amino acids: CSAWTSGGVGYNEQFF. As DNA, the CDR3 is TGCAGTGCTTGGACTAGCGGGGGTGTCGGTTACAATGAGCAGTTCTTC.

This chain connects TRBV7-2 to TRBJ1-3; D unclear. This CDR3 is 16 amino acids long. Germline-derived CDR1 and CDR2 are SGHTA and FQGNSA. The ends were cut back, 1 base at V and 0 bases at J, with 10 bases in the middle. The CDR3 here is CASSLVGLSSGNTIYF. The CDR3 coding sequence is TGTGCCAGCAGCTTAGTGGGGTTAAGCTCTGGAAACACCATATATTTT.

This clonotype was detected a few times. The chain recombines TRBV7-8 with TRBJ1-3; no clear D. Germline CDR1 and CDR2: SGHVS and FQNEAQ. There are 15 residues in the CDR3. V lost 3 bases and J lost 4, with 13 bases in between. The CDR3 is CASSFDLGGGNTIYF. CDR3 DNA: TGTGCCAGCAGCTTTGACCTGGGAGGCGGAAACACCATATATTTT.

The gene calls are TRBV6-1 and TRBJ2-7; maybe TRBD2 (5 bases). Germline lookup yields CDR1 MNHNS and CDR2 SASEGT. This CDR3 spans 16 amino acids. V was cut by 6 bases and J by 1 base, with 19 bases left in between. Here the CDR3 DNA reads TGTGCCAGCAGCCACCGAGGGCTAGGGAGATCCTACGAGCAGTACTTC. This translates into CASSHRGLGRSYEQYF.

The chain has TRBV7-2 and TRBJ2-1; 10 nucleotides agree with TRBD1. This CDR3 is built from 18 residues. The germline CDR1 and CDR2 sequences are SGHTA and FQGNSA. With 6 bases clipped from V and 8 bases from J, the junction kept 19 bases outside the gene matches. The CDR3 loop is CASSDRTGGQQGSDEQFF. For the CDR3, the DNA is TGTGCCAGCAGTGACAGGACAGGGGGTCAACAAGGGAGCGATGAGCAGTTCTTC.

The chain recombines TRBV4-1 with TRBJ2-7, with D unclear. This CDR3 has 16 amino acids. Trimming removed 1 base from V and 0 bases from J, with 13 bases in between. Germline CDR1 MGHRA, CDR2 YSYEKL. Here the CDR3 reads CASSQAFGDYSYEQYF. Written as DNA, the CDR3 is TGCGCCAGCAGCCAAGCGTTCGGAGATTACTCCTACGAGCAGTACTTC.

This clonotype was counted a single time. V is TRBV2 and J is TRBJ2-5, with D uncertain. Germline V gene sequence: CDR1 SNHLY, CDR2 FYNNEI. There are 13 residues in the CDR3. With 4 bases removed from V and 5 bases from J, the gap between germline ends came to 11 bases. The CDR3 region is CASSVLGGETQYF. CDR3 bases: TGTGCCAGCAGTGTTTTAGGTGGGGAGACCCAGTACTTC.

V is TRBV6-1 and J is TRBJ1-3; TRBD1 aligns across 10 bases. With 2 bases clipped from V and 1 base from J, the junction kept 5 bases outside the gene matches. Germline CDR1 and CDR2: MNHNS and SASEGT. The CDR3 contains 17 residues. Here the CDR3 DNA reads TGTGCCAGCAGTGAATTCAGGGGACAGGGGTCTGGAAACACCATATATTTT. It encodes CASSEFRGQGSGNTIYF.

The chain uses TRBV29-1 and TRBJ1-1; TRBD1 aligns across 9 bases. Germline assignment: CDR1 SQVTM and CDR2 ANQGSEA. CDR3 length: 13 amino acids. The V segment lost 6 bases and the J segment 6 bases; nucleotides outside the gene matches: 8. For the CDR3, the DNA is TGCAGCGTGGACCCGAGACAGGGGGCTGAAGCTTTCTTT. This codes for CSVDPRQGAEAFF. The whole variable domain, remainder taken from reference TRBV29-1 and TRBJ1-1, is SAVISQKPSRDICQRGTSLTIQCQVDSQVTMMFWYRQQPGQSLTLIATANQGSEATYESGFVIDKFPISRPNLTFSTLTVSNMSPEDSSIYLCSVDPRQGAEAFFGQGTRLTVV.

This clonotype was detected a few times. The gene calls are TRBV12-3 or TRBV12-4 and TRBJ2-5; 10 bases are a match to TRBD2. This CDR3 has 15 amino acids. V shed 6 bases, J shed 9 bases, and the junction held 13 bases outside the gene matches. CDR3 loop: CASSAGLAVSGAQYF. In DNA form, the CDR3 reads TGTGCCAGCAGCGCCGGACTAGCGGTCTCTGGGGCCCAGTACTTC.